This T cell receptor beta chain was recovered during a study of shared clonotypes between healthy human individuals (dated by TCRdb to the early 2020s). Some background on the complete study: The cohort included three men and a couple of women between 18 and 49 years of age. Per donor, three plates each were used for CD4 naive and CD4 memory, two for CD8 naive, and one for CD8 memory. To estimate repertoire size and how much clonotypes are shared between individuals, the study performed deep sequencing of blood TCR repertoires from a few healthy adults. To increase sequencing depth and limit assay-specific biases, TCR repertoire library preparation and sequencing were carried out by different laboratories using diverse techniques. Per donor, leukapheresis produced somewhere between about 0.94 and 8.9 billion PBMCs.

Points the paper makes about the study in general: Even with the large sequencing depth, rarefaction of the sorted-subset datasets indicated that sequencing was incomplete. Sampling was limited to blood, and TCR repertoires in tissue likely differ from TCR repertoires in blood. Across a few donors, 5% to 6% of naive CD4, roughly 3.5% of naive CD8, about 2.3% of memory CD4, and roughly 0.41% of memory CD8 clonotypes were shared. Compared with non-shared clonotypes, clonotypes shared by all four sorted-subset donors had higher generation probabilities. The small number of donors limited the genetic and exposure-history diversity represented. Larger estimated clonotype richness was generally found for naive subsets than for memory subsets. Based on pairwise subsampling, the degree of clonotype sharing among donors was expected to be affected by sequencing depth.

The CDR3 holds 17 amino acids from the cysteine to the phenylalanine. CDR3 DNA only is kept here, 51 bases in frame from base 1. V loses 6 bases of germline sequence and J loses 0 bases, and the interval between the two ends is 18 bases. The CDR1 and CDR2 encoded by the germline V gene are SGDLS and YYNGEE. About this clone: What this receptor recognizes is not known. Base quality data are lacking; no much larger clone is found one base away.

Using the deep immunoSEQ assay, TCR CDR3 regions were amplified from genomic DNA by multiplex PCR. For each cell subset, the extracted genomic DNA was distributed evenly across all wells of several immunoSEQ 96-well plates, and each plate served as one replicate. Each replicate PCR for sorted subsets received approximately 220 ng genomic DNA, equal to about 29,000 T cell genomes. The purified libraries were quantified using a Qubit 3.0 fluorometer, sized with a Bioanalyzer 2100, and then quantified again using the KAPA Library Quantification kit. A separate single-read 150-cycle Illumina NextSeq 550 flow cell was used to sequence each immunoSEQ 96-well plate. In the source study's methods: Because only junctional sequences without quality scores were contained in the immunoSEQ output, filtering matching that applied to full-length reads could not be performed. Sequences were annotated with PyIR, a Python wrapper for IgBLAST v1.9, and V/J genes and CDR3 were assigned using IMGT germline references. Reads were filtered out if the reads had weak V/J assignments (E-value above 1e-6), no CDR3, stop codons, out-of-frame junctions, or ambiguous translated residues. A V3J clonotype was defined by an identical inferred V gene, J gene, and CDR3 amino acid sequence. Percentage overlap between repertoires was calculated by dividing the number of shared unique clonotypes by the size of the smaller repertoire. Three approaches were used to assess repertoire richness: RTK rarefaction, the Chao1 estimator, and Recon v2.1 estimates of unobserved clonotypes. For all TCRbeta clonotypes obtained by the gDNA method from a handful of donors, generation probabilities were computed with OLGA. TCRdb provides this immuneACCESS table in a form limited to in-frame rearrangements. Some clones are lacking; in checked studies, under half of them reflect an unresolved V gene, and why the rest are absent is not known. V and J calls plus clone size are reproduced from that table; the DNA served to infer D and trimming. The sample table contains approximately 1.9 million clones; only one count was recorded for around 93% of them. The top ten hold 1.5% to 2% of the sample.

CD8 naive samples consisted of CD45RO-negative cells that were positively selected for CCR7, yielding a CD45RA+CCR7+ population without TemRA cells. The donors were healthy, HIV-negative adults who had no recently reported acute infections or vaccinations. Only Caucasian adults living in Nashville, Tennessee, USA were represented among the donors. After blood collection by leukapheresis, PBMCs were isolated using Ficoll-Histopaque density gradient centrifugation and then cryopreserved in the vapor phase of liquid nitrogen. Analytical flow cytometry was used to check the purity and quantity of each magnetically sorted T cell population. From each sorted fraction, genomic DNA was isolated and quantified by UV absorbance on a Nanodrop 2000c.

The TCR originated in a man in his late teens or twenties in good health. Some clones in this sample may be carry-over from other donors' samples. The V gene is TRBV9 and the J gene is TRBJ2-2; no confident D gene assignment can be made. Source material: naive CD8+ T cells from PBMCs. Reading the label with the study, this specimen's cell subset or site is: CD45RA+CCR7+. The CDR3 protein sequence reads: CASKVLRNRPNTGELFF. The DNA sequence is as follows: TGTGCCAGCAAGGTCCTTCGTAATCGTCCGAACACCGGGGAGCTGTTTTTT.